This T cell receptor (beta chain) was captured in a study of memory CD4+ T cells and cytomegalovirus serostatus. Study summary: Healthy Belgian adult donors included under ten CMV-positive and some 24 CMV-negative people.

General observations from the study: Suggested: most of the CMV-linked TCR signature lies in CD4+ memory cells.

The sort gate was single viable CD3+CD4+CD8-CD45RO+ cells for memory CD4+ T cells. Donors' CMV status reflects serum IgG against pp150, pp28, p38, p52. About this clone: Its antigen remains unidentified.

The CDR3 contains 15 residues. Per germline, CDR1 MDHEN and CDR2 SYDVKM. V was trimmed by 5 bases and J by 2 bases, leaving 13 bases between them. The protocol was immunoSEQ multiplex PCR, while the TCRdb copy is restricted to in-frame clones and leaves out a portion. The sample shows 55,000 to 75,000 clones, 82% of them seen only once. The rearrangement links TRBV28 to TRBJ1-5; perhaps TRBD1 as D (5 bases). The origin of this receptor is an adult in good health and CMV-seronegative. Sequenced material: memory CD4+ T cells from blood. This CDR3 is CASSVGGFGNQPQHF. CDR3 nucleotide sequence: TGTGCCAGCAGTGTCGGGGGTTTTGGCAATCAGCCCCAGCATTTT.